The entry that follows covers one TCR beta chain sequence. Its antigen remains unidentified. Other DNA sequences in the same sample also yield this CDR3. The protocol was immunoSEQ multiplex PCR, while the TCRdb copy is restricted to in-frame clones and leaves out a portion. The profile shows approximately 110,000 clones, about four fifths of them singletons. The CDR3 is made up of 14 amino acids. CDR1 is MNHNS and CDR2 is SASEGT in the germline V gene. V was shortened by 3 bases and J by 0 bases, with 8 bases between the two germline ends. The data originate from a study of radiation and T cells in renal cell carcinoma. Overall study: Nephrectomy followed 15 Gy stereotactic body radiation by 4 weeks.

The study's findings and limits: In blood, top tumor clones expanded by 2 weeks, shrinking by 4.

Time point specified: baseline pretreatment blood. Treatment of the sample: 15 Gy SBRT to primary tumor, nephrectomy 4 weeks later. The TCR originated in a woman aged 60-75 years with renal cell carcinoma. The material sequenced was blood, taken from a patient whose treatment included radiotherapy and nephrectomy. The chain links TRBV6-1 to TRBJ1-1, with a tentative D call TRBD1 (5 bases). The CDR3 DNA reads TGTGCCAGCAGTGAGCTGGGGCTGAACACTGAAGCTTTCTTT. Translation gives CASSELGLNTEAFF.